The T cell receptor (beta chain) under discussion was sequenced for a study of blood T cells in healthy people across ages. Study outcomes and limitations: More naive CD4+ cells and higher diversity marked long-lived donors relative to aged donors.

Note on this clonotype: The antigen remains unidentified.

Through a sample-barcoded 5' primer and a J-beta primer mix, a second PCR was run for roughly 6 to 11 cycles. Each cDNA molecule, via a template-switch adaptor with 12 random nucleotides, was tagged. In TCRdb, the 5' RACE reads were re-called with MiXCR into one record per CDR3 protein. The sample yields about 810,000 distinct CDR3 sequences, approximately 35% seen once. The CDR3 runs to 15 residues. V lost 7 bases and J lost 7, with 19 bases in between. The sample consisted of blood. The clonotype originates from a man between 18 and 35 years old in good health. The V call is TRBV12-3 or TRBV12-4, the J call TRBJ2-2, with D tentatively TRBD1 (6 bases). The CDR3 bases are TGTGCCAGCACCGGACAGCCGAGGTCCTTCGGGGAGCTGTTTTTT. It specifies CASTGQPRSFGELFF.